This T cell receptor (beta chain) was obtained from a study of T cells in Graves' hyperthyroidism and ophthalmopathy. This clonotype was seen repeatedly, ten times or more. Its antigen is not identified. Germline CDR1 SGHAT, CDR2 FQNNGV. The CDR3 loop spans 15 amino acids. The germline V and J ends were trimmed by 5 bases and 1 base, with 14 bases remaining between them. Overall study results and limits: A 13 V-J signature model discriminated ophthalmopathy versus stable hyperthyroidism.

Researchers amplified the TCR beta CDR3 regions from RNA transcripts. A first-round RT-PCR of the TCR CDR3 used the HTBI primer set. One entry per CDR3 protein, called by TCRdb with MiXCR from the multiplex PCR reads. The sample yields about 380,000 distinct CDR3 sequences, approximately 12% seen once. Sequencing used blood. This TCR derives from a man aged 25 to 45 with Graves' hyperthyroidism that later progressed to Graves' ophthalmopathy. This rearrangement joins TRBV11-2 to TRBJ1-1, with D hard to call. CDR3 residues: CASSHTRASNTEAFF. CDR3 nucleotides: TGTGCCAGCAGCCATACAAGGGCTTCGAACACTGAAGCTTTCTTT.